The clone carrying this TCR beta chain came up a few times. The antigen is undetermined. The CDR3 sequence is 15 residues long. Germline CDR1 is MNHEY and CDR2 is SMNVEV (reference sequence). V was pared by 10 bases and J by 0 bases, with 17 bases between. TCRdb re-derived calls from the reads in MiXCR, one entry per CDR3 protein. The profile covers some 200,000 distinct CDR3 sequences, with about 39% appearing a single time and approximately 60% taken by the ten largest. These data originate in a study of T cell repertoires in cytomegalovirus infection. Study information: Newly reported HLA-C-restricted and thoroughly characterized HLA-B-restricted CMV epitopes were employed.

General study points: Cumulative frequency (of public TCR beta family members) identified carriers of CMV plus the relevant HLA. Predominance within the ex vivo response was attributable to HLA-C-restricted CMV-specific TCR beta clonotypes.

Sequenced here: CD8+ T cells from cultured PBMCs, sampled from culture after CMV antigen stimulation. The chain combines TRBV27 with TRBJ2-3; perhaps TRBD1 as D (5 bases). This TCR came from a human donor in good health (CMV status not recorded). Some clones in this sample may be carry-over from other donors' samples. The CDR3 sequence: CAIGRLGPSTDTQYF. Written as DNA, the CDR3 is TGTGCCATCGGCCGTCTGGGGCCGAGCACAGATACGCAGTATTTT.